The source of this T cell receptor beta chain is a study of PD-1 blockade in classical Hodgkin lymphoma. Study overall: Nivolumab was administered to patients intravenously at 3 mg/kg every 2 weeks. Study conclusions and caveats: Those achieving complete response showed baseline diversity like newly diagnosed patients. A significant rise in TCR diversity by C4D1 was seen for CD4+ but not CD8+ cells.

Notes on this clone: The target antigen is unknown.

Time point of the sample: cycle 4 day 1 (C4D1), after less than 7 weeks of nivolumab. Every one of the patients relapsed after autologous stem cell transplantation (brentuximab vedotin exposure was variable). Reported best responses ranged across complete response, partial response or progressive disease. CDR3 length: 15 residues. Trimming removed 3 bases from V and 5 bases from J; junction bases left unmatched: 4. CDR1 MGHRA and CDR2 YSYEKL come from the germline V gene. Produced via immunoSEQ multiplex PCR; TCRdb's table is partial and in-frame only. The sample yields around 7,300 clones, approximately 86% seen once.

This TCR came from a human donor with classical Hodgkin lymphoma. The rearrangement links TRBV4-1 to TRBJ2-4; 10 bases line up with TRBD1. Sequencing used peripheral blood mononuclear cells (PBMCs), obtained before the fourth cycle of nivolumab. The CDR3 is CASSHRTGGENIQYF. CDR3 bases: TGCGCCAGCAGCCACCGGACAGGGGGGGAAAACATTCAGTACTTC.